Listed below are T cell receptor beta chains from one sample, sequenced in a study of CD8 T cells in ankylosing spondylitis. TCRdb ran MiXCR on the 5' RACE reads and lists one entry per CDR3 protein. This sample has roughly 350,000 distinct CDR3 sequences, with 8% found just once. Sequencing was done on a sample of blood, either unsorted or a sorted T cell fraction (not recorded which). These TCRs come from a male donor with ankylosing spondylitis. CDR3s leave out the opening cysteine and the closing phenylalanine or tryptophan. The order of the fields is J gene, V gene, CDR3 protein.

J: TRBJ2-3
V: TRBV7-2
CDR3: ASSTSTSFADTQY

J: TRBJ2-5
V: TRBV6-5
CDR3: ASNFGLAIETQY

J: TRBJ1-1
V: TRBV7-9
CDR3: ASSFGGHHTEAF

J: TRBJ2-5
V: TRBV7-8
CDR3: ASSLRTSGREKETQY

J: TRBJ2-1
V: TRBV5-1
CDR3: ASSLGGALYNEQF

J: TRBJ2-1
V: TRBV12-3/TRBV12-4
CDR3: ASSFREGRYNEQF

J: TRBJ1-1
V: TRBV29-1
CDR3: SVAQTRGGTEAF

J: TRBJ1-2
V: TRBV20-1
CDR3: SASLVANYGYT

J: TRBJ2-7
V: TRBV12-3/TRBV12-4
CDR3: ASSSTAAYEQY

J: TRBJ1-5
V: TRBV20-1
CDR3: SARSGSRNNQPQH

J: TRBJ2-2
V: TRBV7-2
CDR3: ASNPLAGGTGELF

J: TRBJ2-7
V: TRBV20-1
CDR3: SASPRGGAYEQY

J: TRBJ2-5
V: TRBV12-3/TRBV12-4
CDR3: ASSVTGQQETQY

J: TRBJ2-1
V: TRBV10-3
CDR3: AISDGTGVPNEQF

J: TRBJ1-5
V: TRBV7-8
CDR3: ASSLGRVTGNQPQH

J: TRBJ2-3
V: TRBV20-1
CDR3: SATGTSGRAWDTQY

J: TRBJ2-7
V: TRBV10-3
CDR3: AIRSLREVSYEQY

J: TRBJ2-3
V: TRBV7-2
CDR3: ASSFVQGVTDTQY

J: TRBJ1-1
V: TRBV29-1
CDR3: SAFEDTEAF

J: TRBJ2-2
V: TRBV12-3/TRBV12-4
CDR3: ACGPLTGELF

J: TRBJ1-4
V: TRBV29-1
CDR3: STWTGTTTNEKLF

J: TRBJ1-2
V: TRBV7-9
CDR3: ASSSPGDYNYGYT

J: TRBJ2-7
V: TRBV5-1
CDR3: ASSTSDPSYEQY

J: TRBJ2-6
V: TRBV5-1
CDR3: ASSLRTAGTGANVLT

J: TRBJ1-5
V: TRBV6-2/TRBV6-3
CDR3: ACRAGDIVSQVEYQPQH

J: TRBJ2-3
V: TRBV28
CDR3: ASSLGLAAGADTQY